This record concerns one TCR beta chain sequence. The record originates from a study of blood T cell repertoires in COVID-19. Background on the study: The study drew acute and convalescent COVID-19 samples from the United States, Italy and Spain. PBMCs, B-cell-depleted T cells, or T cells were the source of the cDNA or gDNA that made up the material.

The V gene's germline CDR1 is MNHNS and CDR2 SASEGT. The CDR3 consists of 15 residues. V lost 2 bases and J lost 5, with 13 bases in between. Seattle's cohort entered during active infection and was followed longitudinally. The assay was immunoSEQ multiplex PCR, and TCRdb's table has in-frame clones only and misses some. The table has hundreds of thousands of clones, approximately 88% seen once; the top ten hold 10% to 15%. Sequencing input: peripheral blood. The chain joins TRBV6-1 to TRBJ1-5; TRBD1 is a possible D gene (6 bases). The sequence came from a woman aged 45-65 years with COVID-19, enrolled during active disease. DNA for the CDR3: TGTGCCAGCAGTGAAACAGGGACGTGGGATCAGCCCCAGCATTTT. Its protein product is CASSETGTWDQPQHF.